This T cell receptor (beta chain) was recorded in a study of blood T cell repertoires in COVID-19. Study-level information: Acute and convalescent COVID-19 specimens originated in the United States, Italy and Spain.

In germline, CDR1 is LNHDA, CDR2 SQIVND (reference sequence). With 0 bases removed from V and 8 bases from J, the gap between germline ends came to 17 bases. The CDR3 covers 16 residues. The protocol was immunoSEQ multiplex PCR, while the TCRdb copy is restricted to in-frame clones and leaves out a portion. The table lists 65,000 to 70,000 clones, around 82% of them singletons. This clone was found a few times. What was sequenced was peripheral blood. The chain couples TRBV19 to TRBJ2-1; no clear D. The receptor was derived from a woman in her sixties or seventies with acute or convalescent COVID-19. This CDR3 reads CASSIDLAPVQYEQFF. DNA for the CDR3: TGTGCCAGTAGTATAGATTTGGCGCCAGTACAGTATGAGCAGTTCTTC.